A single sample gave rise to the 9 T cell receptor beta chains below, sequenced in a study of cytotoxic CD8 clonotypes in ibrutinib-treated CLL. Generated by immunoSEQ multiplex PCR, the TCRdb table keeps only in-frame clones and is missing some. The sample carries about 39,000 clones, roughly 65% recorded once. Sequencing was performed on PBMCs, taken at disease progression, from a patient treated with ibrutinib. These receptors were collected from a human donor with chronic lymphocytic leukemia.

This sequence joins TRBV27 and TRBJ2-7, with unresolved D. Germline loops: CDR1 MNHEY, CDR2 SMNVEV (reference sequence). Between the trimmed V and J ends, which lost 2 bases and 2 bases, there was a span of 7 bases. This CDR3 contains 13 residues. This chain's CDR3 is CASSLGQTYEQYF. In nucleotides, the CDR3 is TGTGCCAGCAGTTTAGGGCAGACCTACGAGCAGTACTTC.

This clone was counted a few times. The genes are TRBV6-5 and TRBJ1-2; 10 nucleotides line up with TRBD1. The J segment lost 5 bases and the V segment lost 2 bases, leaving 5 bases of the junction unmatched. The CDR3 is 15 residues long. Germline V CDR1 and CDR2: MNHEY, SVGAGI. This CDR3 reads CASSYRDRGRYGYTF. The CDR3 region has the DNA TGTGCCAGCAGTTACCGGGACAGGGGAAGATATGGCTACACCTTC.

J is TRBJ2-5 and V is TRBV11-2; 9 nucleotides agree with TRBD1. J was trimmed by 3 bases and V by 7 bases; bases with no gene match: 12. The CDR3 has 16 amino acids. CDR1 and CDR2 (germline): SGHAT, FQNNGV. The CDR3 DNA follows: TGTGCCAGCAACAACATCGACAGGGGGGAAAAAGAGACCCAGTACTTC. It codes for CASNNIDRGEKETQYF.

As DNA, the CDR3 is TGTGCCAGCAGTTTTTCGGTGATTGCGAAAGTAATACCGTTCTTC. This encodes CASSFSVIAKVIPFF. The chain employs TRBV28 and TRBJ2-1; D unresolved. Germline CDR1 reads MDHEN; CDR2 reads SYDVKM. This CDR3 contains 15 residues. Trimming left V 3 bases short and J 15 bases short, with 24 bases between.

The CDR3: CASSYSIGRVNEQFF. CDR3 nucleotide sequence: TGTGCCAGCAGTTACTCGATTGGCAGGGTCAATGAGCAGTTCTTC. V usage is TRBV6-6 and J usage is TRBJ2-1, with D perhaps TRBD1 (5 bases). Germline V CDR1 and CDR2: MNHNY, SVGAGI (reference sequence). The CDR3 contains 15 residues. The ends were cut back, 0 bases at V and 6 bases at J, with 12 bases in the middle.

This sequence joins TRBV30 and TRBJ2-7; 7 bases agree with TRBD1. This CDR3 comprises 13 residues. With 4 bases clipped from V and 2 bases from J, the junction kept 5 bases outside the gene matches. The germline V gene encodes CDR1 GTSNPN and CDR2 SVGIG (reference sequence). DNA for the CDR3: TGTGCCTGGACGACAGGGTCCGCCTACGAGCAGTACTTC. Its protein product is CAWTTGSAYEQYF.

The chain combines TRBV28 with TRBJ2-2; a possible D gene is TRBD2 (5 bases). The CDR3 spans 18 residues. The germline V gene has CDR1 MDHEN and CDR2 SYDVKM. V was pared by 2 bases and J by 5 bases, with 21 bases between. CDR3 in amino acids: CASSLHPEAVLETGELFF. CDR3 DNA: TGTGCCAGCAGTTTACACCCGGAGGCGGTTCTAGAAACCGGGGAGCTGTTTTTT.

This chain links TRBV5-4 with TRBJ2-5, with 7 positions matching TRBD2. J was trimmed by 9 bases and V by 0 bases; bases with no gene match: 8. Germline CDR1 SGHNT, CDR2 YYREEE (reference sequence). The CDR3 runs to 14 residues. The CDR3 coding sequence is TGTGCCAGCAGCTTGGTAGGGGACTACTCATCCCAGTACTTC. This codes for CASSLVGDYSSQYF. Complete variable domain (other parts from reference TRBV5-4 and TRBJ2-5): ETGVTQSPTHLIKTRGQQVTLRCSSQSGHNTVSWYQQALGQGPQFIFQYYREEENGRGNFPPRFSGLQFPNYSSELNVNALELDDSALYLCASSLVGDYSSQYFGPGTRLLVL.

The chain couples TRBV6-5 to TRBJ2-7; D is uncertain. The CDR3 totals 13 residues. The V gene lost 2 bases and the J gene lost 2 bases, with 7 bases spanning the gap. Germline CDR1 MNHEY, CDR2 SVGAGI. The CDR3 region has the DNA TGTGCCAGCAGTTACCGGACCGCCTACGAGCAGTACTTC. The encoded protein is CASSYRTAYEQYF.